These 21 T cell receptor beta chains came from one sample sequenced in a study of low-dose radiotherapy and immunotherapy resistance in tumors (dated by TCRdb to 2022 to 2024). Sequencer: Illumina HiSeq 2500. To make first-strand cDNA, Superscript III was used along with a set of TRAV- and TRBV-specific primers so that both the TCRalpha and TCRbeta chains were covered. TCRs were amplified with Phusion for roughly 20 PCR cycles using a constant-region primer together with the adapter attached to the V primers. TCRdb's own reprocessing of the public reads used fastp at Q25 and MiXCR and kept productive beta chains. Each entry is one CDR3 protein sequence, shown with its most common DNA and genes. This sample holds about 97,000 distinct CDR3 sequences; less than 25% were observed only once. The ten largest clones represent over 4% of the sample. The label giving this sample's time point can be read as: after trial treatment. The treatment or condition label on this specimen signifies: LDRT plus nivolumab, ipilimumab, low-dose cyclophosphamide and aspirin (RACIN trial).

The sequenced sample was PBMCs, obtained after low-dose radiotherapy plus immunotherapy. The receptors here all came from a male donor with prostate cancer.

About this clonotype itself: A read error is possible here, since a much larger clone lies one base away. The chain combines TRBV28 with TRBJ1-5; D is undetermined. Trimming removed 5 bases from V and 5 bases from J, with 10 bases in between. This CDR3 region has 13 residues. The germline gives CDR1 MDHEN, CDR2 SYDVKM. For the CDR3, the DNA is TGTGCCAGCAGTACCTCGAGGGATCAGCCCCAGCATTTT. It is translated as CASSTSRDQPQHF.

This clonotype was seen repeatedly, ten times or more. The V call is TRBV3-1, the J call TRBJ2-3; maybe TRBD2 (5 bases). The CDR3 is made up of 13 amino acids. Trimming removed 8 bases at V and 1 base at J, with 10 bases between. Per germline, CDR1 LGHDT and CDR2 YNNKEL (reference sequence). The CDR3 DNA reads TGTGCCAGCCGAACGCGGGGCACAGATACGCAGTATTTT. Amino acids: CASRTRGTDTQYF.

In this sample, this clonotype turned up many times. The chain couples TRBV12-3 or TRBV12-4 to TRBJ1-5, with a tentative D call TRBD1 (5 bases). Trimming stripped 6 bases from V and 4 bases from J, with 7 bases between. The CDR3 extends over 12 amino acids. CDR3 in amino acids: CASRTENQPQHF. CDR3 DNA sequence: TGTGCCAGCAGGACAGAGAATCAGCCCCAGCATTTT.

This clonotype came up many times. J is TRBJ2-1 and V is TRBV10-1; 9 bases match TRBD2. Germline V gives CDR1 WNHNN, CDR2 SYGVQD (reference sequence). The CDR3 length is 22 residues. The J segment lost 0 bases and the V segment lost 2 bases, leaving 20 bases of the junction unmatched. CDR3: CASSEAGGTSRSGGPSYNEQFF. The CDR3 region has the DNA TGCGCCAGCAGTGAGGCTGGGGGGACGTCGAGAAGCGGGGGGCCCTCCTACAATGAGCAGTTCTTC.

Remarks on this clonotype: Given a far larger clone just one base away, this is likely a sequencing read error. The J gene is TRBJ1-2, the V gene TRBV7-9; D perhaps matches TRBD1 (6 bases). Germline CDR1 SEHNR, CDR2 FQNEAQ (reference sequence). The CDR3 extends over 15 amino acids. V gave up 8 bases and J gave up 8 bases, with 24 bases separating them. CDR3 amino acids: CASALQGGLNTGYTF. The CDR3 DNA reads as TGTGCCAGCGCCTTACAGGGAGGTTTGAACACGGGCTACACCTTC.

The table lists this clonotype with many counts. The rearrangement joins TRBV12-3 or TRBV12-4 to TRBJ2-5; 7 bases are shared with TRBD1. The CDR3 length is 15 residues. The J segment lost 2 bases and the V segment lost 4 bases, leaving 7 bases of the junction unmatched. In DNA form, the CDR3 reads TGTGCCAGCAGTTCGGACAGGAACTTTCAAGAGACCCAGTACTTC. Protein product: CASSSDRNFQETQYF.

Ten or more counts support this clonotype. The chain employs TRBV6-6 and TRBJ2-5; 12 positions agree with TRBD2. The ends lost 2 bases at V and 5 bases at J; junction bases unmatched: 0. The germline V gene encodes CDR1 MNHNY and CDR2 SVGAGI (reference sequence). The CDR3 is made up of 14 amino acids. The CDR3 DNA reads TGTGCCAGCAGTTACCTAGCGGGGGGGGAGACCCAGTACTTC. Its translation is CASSYLAGGETQYF.

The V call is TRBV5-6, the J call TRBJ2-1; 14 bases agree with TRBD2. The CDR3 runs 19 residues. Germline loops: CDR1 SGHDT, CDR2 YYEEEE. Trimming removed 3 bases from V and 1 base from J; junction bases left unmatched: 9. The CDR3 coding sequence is TGTGCCAGCAGCTCTCTCGGACTAGCGGGGGGAGGGTCCTACAATGAGCAGTTCTTC. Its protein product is CASSSLGLAGGGSYNEQFF.

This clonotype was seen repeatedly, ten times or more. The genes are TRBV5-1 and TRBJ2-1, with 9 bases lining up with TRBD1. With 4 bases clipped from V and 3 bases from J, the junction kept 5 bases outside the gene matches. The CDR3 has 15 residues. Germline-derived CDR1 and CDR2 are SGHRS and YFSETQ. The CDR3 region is CASSPGTGSYNEQFF. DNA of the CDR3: TGCGCCAGCAGCCCGGGGACAGGGAGCTACAATGAGCAGTTCTTC.

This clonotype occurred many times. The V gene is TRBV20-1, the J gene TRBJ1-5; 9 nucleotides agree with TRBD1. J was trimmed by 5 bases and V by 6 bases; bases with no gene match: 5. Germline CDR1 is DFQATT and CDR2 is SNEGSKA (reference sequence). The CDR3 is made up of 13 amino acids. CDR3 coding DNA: TGCAGTGCACTAGACAGGGGGGATCAGCCCCAGCATTTT. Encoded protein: CSALDRGDQPQHF.

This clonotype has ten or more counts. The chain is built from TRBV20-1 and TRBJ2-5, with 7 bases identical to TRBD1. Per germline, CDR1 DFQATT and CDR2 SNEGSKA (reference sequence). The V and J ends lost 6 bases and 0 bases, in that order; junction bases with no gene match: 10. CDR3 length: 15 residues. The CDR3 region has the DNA TGCAGTGCGAGACCAGGGGGATCAGACCAAGAGACCCAGTACTTC. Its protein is CSARPGGSDQETQYF.

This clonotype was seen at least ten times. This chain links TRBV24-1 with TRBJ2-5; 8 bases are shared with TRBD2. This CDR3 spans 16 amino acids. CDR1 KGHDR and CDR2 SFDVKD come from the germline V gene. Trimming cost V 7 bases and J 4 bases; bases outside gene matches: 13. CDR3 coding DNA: TGTGCCACCAGCGGGGGTAGCGGGGCCGGCGGAGAGACCCAGTACTTC. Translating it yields CATSGGSGAGGETQYF.

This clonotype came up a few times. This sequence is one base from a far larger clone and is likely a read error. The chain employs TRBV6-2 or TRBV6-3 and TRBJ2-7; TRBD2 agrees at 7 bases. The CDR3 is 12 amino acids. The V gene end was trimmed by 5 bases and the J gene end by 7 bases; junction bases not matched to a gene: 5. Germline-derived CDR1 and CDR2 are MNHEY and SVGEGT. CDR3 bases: TGTGCCAGCAGTGGGGGAGGGGATGAGCAGTACTTC. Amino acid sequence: CASSGGGDEQYF.

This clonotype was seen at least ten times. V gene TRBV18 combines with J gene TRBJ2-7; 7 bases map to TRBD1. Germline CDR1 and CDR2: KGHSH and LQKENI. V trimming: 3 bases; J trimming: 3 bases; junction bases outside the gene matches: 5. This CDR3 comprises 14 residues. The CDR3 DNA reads TGTGCCAGCTCACCGGGGCAGGGGGTCTACGAGCAGTACTTC. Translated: CASSPGQGVYEQYF.

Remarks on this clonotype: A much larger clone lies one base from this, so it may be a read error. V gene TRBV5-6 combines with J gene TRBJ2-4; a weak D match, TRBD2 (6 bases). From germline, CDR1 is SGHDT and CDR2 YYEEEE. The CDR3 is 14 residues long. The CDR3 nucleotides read TGTCCCAGCAGCTTCCGGGACCGGGGGAACATTCAGTACTTC. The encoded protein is CPSSFRDRGNIQYF.

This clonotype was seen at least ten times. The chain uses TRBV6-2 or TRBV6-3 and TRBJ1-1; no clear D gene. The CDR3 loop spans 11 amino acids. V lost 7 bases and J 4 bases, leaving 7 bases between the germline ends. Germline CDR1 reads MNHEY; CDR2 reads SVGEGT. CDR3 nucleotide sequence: TGTGCCAGCAATATGGGCACTGAAGCTTTCTTT. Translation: CASNMGTEAFF.

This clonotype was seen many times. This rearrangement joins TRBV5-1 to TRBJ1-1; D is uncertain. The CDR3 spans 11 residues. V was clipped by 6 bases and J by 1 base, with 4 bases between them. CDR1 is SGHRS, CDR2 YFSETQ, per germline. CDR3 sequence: CASKENTEAFF. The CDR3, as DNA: TGCGCCAGCAAGGAGAACACTGAAGCTTTCTTT.

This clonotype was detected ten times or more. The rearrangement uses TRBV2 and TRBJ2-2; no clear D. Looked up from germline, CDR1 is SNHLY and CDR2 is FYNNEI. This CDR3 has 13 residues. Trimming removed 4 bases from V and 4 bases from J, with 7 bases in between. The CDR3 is CASSGVSTGELFF. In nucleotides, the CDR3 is TGTGCCAGCAGTGGGGTGAGCACCGGGGAGCTGTTTTTT.

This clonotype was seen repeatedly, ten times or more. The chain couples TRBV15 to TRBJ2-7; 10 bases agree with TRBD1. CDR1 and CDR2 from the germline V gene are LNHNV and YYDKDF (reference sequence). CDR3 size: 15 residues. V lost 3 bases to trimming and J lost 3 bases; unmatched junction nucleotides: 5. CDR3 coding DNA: TGTGCCACCAGCAGTCTCGGGACAGGGGACTACGAGCAGTACTTC. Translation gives CATSSLGTGDYEQYF.

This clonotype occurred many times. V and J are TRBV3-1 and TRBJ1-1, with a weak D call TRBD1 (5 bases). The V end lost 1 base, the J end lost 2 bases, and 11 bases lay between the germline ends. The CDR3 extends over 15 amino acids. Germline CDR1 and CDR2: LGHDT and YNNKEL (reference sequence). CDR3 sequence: CASSQGRRENTEAFF. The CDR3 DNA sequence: TGTGCCAGCAGCCAAGGGCGCAGGGAAAACACTGAAGCTTTCTTT. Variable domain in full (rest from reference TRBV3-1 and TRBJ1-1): DTAVSQTPKYLVTQMGNDKSIKCEQNLGHDTMYWYKQDSKKFLKIMFSYNNKELIINETVPNRFSPKSPDKAHLNLHINSLELGDSAVYFCASSQGRRENTEAFFGQGTRLTVV.

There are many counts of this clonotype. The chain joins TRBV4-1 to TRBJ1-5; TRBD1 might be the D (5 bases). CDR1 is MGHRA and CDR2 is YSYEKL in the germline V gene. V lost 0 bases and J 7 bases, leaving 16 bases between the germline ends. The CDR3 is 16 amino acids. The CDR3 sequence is CASSQDGGQGEQPQHF. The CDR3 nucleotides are TGCGCCAGCAGCCAAGATGGTGGACAAGGGGAACAGCCCCAGCATTTT.